These 21 T cell receptor beta chains share one sample of origin, sequenced in a study of shared clonotypes between healthy human individuals. Cells designated naive CD8 were CD45RO-negative and were positively selected for CCR7, with terminally differentiated effector memory CD45RA+ cells excluded. Produced via immunoSEQ multiplex PCR; TCRdb's table is partial and in-frame only. In the table there are approximately 590,000 clones, roughly 96% of which are singletons. The sequenced sample consisted of naive CD8+ T cells sorted from blood. These receptors originate from a woman younger than 45 in good health.

The chain uses TRBV7-9 and TRBJ2-5; D ambiguous. Trimming shortened V by 5 bases and J by 5 bases, and 18 bases separated the two germline ends. There are 15 residues in the CDR3. Per germline, CDR1 SEHNR and CDR2 FQNEAQ (reference sequence). In DNA form, the CDR3 reads TGTGCCAGCAGCATCCGATCTGACACTGTGGAGACCCAGTACTTC. This sequence encodes CASSIRSDTVETQYF.

CDR3 in amino acids: CATSITDRGNQPQHF. For the CDR3, the DNA is TGTGCCACCAGCATAACCGACAGGGGGAATCAGCCCCAGCATTTT. The chain is built from TRBV15 and TRBJ1-5; TRBD1 aligns across 9 bases. V lost 4 bases to trimming and J lost 4 bases; unmatched junction nucleotides: 5. CDR3 length: 15 amino acids. Germline values: CDR1 LNHNV, CDR2 YYDKDF (reference sequence). The full variable domain, rest sourced from reference TRBV15 and TRBJ1-5, is DAMVIQNPRYQVTQFGKPVTLSCSQTLNHNVMYWYQQKSSQAPKLLFHYYDKDFNNEADTPDNFQSRRPNTSFCFLDIRSPGLGDTAMYLCATSITDRGNQPQHFGDGTRLSIL.

The chain combines TRBV27 with TRBJ2-3; TRBD2 matches at 9 bases. V lost 3 bases and J lost 2; bases outside the gene matches: 12. The length of the CDR3 is 18 residues. Germline CDR1 is MNHEY and CDR2 is SMNVEV (reference sequence). The CDR3 region is CASSLELAGDGITDTQYF. The DNA for the CDR3 is TGTGCCAGCAGTTTGGAGTTAGCGGGAGATGGGATCACAGATACGCAGTATTTT.

The chain recombines TRBV29-1 with TRBJ2-7, with 7 bases that match TRBD2. Germline CDR1 reads SQVTM; CDR2 reads ANQGSEA. The CDR3 loop spans 15 amino acids. J was trimmed by 2 bases and V by 6 bases; bases with no gene match: 13. The CDR3 region has the DNA TGCAGCGTGGCCCCCGGGAGGACCTCTCCCTACGAGCAGTACTTC. Amino acid sequence: CSVAPGRTSPYEQYF.

The chain employs TRBV28 and TRBJ2-3; the match to TRBD2 covers 7 bases. CDR3 size: 17 residues. Per the germline V gene, CDR1 is MDHEN and CDR2 is SYDVKM. V shed 3 bases and J 3 bases; nucleotides not matched to a gene: 12. DNA for the CDR3: TGTGCCAGCAGTTTGGCGTCTAGCGGTTCAGCGACAGATACGCAGTATTTT. This codes for CASSLASSGSATDTQYF.

The V gene is TRBV28, the J gene TRBJ2-3; TRBD2 aligns across 8 bases. In germline, CDR1 is MDHEN, CDR2 SYDVKM. This CDR3 has 14 amino acids. With V trimmed by 8 bases and J by 6 bases, 10 bases remained unmatched. The CDR3 nucleotides are TGTGCCAGCTCGGGACTAGAGTATTTTGATACGCAGTATTTT. As protein: CASSGLEYFDTQYF.

The chain is built from TRBV28 and TRBJ1-4, with D possibly TRBD1 on 5 matching bases. Germline V gives CDR1 MDHEN, CDR2 SYDVKM. CDR3 length: 13 amino acids. V lost 3 bases and J lost 5, with 7 bases in between. CDR3 residues: CASSFGGNEKLFF. The CDR3 bases are TGTGCCAGCAGTTTCGGGGGGAATGAAAAACTGTTTTTT. Full variable domain (rest looked up from reference TRBV28 and TRBJ1-4): DVKVTQSSRYLVKRTGEKVFLECVQDMDHENMFWYRQDPGLGLRLIYFSYDVKMKEKGDIPEGYSVSREKKERFSLILESASTNQTSMYLCASSFGGNEKLFFGSGTQLSVL.

V usage is TRBV9 and J usage is TRBJ1-3; TRBD1 is a possible D gene (5 bases). CDR1 is SGDLS, CDR2 YYNGEE, per germline. The V end was cut by 4 bases, the J end by 1 base, with 12 bases between. The CDR3 sequence is 15 residues long. The CDR3 bases are TGTGCCAGCAGCTCAGGGCCACAATCTGGAAACACCATATATTTT. Its protein is CASSSGPQSGNTIYF.

V usage is TRBV28 and J usage is TRBJ2-1; 9 bases are shared with TRBD1. With V trimmed by 10 bases and J by 4 bases, 23 bases remained unmatched. The germline gives CDR1 MDHEN, CDR2 SYDVKM. This CDR3 has 19 residues. The CDR3 DNA is TGTGCCACCGCCATCCGGGGGACAGGGTTCCTGTCGACTTACAATGAGCAGTTCTTC. Protein: CATAIRGTGFLSTYNEQFF.

The chain links TRBV7-9 to TRBJ2-3; 7 nucleotides line up with TRBD1. The V and J ends lost 2 bases and 2 bases, in that order; junction bases with no gene match: 4. This CDR3 spans 15 amino acids. In germline, CDR1 is SEHNR, CDR2 FQNEAQ (reference sequence). The chain's CDR3 is CASSLRTGVTDTQYF. In DNA, the CDR3 is TGTGCCAGCAGCTTAAGGACAGGAGTCACAGATACGCAGTATTTT.

This clone has only a few counts. The chain combines TRBV10-2 with TRBJ1-3, with D hard to call. V dropped 3 bases and J dropped 0 bases, with 6 bases sitting between them. The CDR3 is 14 amino acids. Germline lookup yields CDR1 WSHSY and CDR2 SAAADI. The DNA of the CDR3 is TGCGCCAGCAGTGATGCGGTCTCTGGAAACACCATATATTTT. This encodes CASSDAVSGNTIYF.

The gene calls are TRBV6-1 and TRBJ2-1, with no clear D. The CDR3 totals 13 residues. Germline V lookup: CDR1 MNHNS, CDR2 SASEGT. Trimming took 0 bases from V and 4 from J, leaving 4 bases between them. In DNA form, the CDR3 reads TGTGCCAGCAGTGAAGCCCAGTACAATGAGCAGTTCTTC. Translation gives CASSEAQYNEQFF.

The CDR3 DNA reads TGTGCCAGTAGTATGTGGGACCGGGGCACTGAAGCTTTCTTT. Translation: CASSMWDRGTEAFF. V usage is TRBV19 and J usage is TRBJ1-1; D might be TRBD1 (5 bases). The CDR3 sequence is 14 residues long. Germline V gives CDR1 LNHDA, CDR2 SQIVND (reference sequence). The V end was cut by 3 bases, the J end by 4 bases, with 12 bases between.

The table lists this clone with a few counts. The V and J genes are TRBV28 and TRBJ1-1; D is uncertain. Trimming cost V 4 bases and J 6 bases, with 9 bases left between them. This CDR3 has 12 amino acids. From germline, CDR1 is MDHEN and CDR2 SYDVKM. The chain's CDR3 is CASSSLPPEAFF. The CDR3 DNA is TGTGCCAGCAGTTCGTTACCCCCTGAAGCTTTCTTT.

The V call is TRBV29-1, the J call TRBJ1-2; possible D gene TRBD1, 6 bases. The CDR3 is made up of 13 amino acids. CDR1 is SQVTM, CDR2 ANQGSEA, per germline. Trimming pared 4 bases from V and 4 bases from J, leaving 13 bases between. The DNA for the CDR3 is TGCAGCGTTGGAGAAGGGGGAATCTATGGCTACACCTTC. Protein: CSVGEGGIYGYTF. The full variable domain, completed using reference TRBV29-1 and TRBJ1-2, is SAVISQKPSRDICQRGTSLTIQCQVDSQVTMMFWYRQQPGQSLTLIATANQGSEATYESGFVIDKFPISRPNLTFSTLTVSNMSPEDSSIYLCSVGEGGIYGYTFGSGTRLTVV.

The chain carries TRBV7-9 and TRBJ1-1; D unclear. V lost 0 bases and J lost 4, with 12 bases in between. CDR3 length: 15 amino acids. Germline V gives CDR1 SEHNR, CDR2 FQNEAQ (reference sequence). Here the CDR3 reads CASSLAASRGTEAFF. The CDR3, as DNA: TGTGCCAGCAGCTTAGCAGCCAGCCGGGGCACTGAAGCTTTCTTT. Filled out from reference TRBV7-9 and TRBJ1-1, the complete variable domain reads DTGVSQNPRHKITKRGQNVTFRCDPISEHNRLYWYRQTLGQGPEFLTYFQNEAQLEKSRLLSDRFSAERPKGSFSTLEIQRTEQGDSAMYLCASSLAASRGTEAFFGQGTRLTVV.

The V gene is TRBV27, the J gene TRBJ2-1; 8 bases map to TRBD2. Trimming at V came to 5 bases and at J to 5 bases, leaving 14 bases not matched to a gene. This CDR3 spans 17 amino acids. Germline V gene lookup returns CDR1 MNHEY and CDR2 SMNVEV (reference sequence). This chain's CDR3 is CASSMRYNGRVDNEQFF. The CDR3 DNA sequence: TGTGCCAGCAGTATGAGATATAACGGGAGGGTCGACAATGAGCAGTTCTTC.

The rearrangement uses TRBV5-8 and TRBJ2-1; D might be TRBD2 (5 bases). There are 14 residues in the CDR3. Germline lookup yields CDR1 SGHTS and CDR2 YDEGEE. V was shortened by 2 bases and J by 8 bases, with 14 bases between the two germline ends. The CDR3 here is CASSFGVRRDEQFF. CDR3 sequence (DNA): TGTGCCAGCAGCTTCGGGGTTCGCAGAGATGAGCAGTTCTTC.

V is TRBV29-1 and J is TRBJ2-2, with D possibly matching TRBD1 (6 bases). Germline V lookup: CDR1 SQVTM, CDR2 ANQGSEA. Deletions cut 2 bases from V and 0 bases from J, with 10 bases between. The CDR3 runs 15 residues. The CDR3 loop is CSVEWTDANTGELFF. The CDR3 region has the DNA TGCAGCGTTGAATGGACAGACGCGAACACCGGGGAGCTGTTTTTT.

The rearrangement links TRBV2 to TRBJ2-7, with D maybe TRBD1 (5 bases). Looked up from germline, CDR1 is SNHLY and CDR2 is FYNNEI. Trimming took 6 bases from V and 5 from J, leaving 5 bases between them. The length of the CDR3 is 10 residues. The CDR3 sequence is CASRGDEQYF. CDR3 bases: TGTGCCAGCAGAGGGGACGAGCAGTACTTC. The full variable domain, its missing parts supplied by reference TRBV2 and TRBJ2-7, is EPEVTQTPSHQVTQMGQEVILRCVPISNHLYFYWYRQILGQKVEFLVSFYNNEISEKSEIFDDQFSVERPDGSNFTLKIRSTKLEDSAMYFCASRGDEQYFGPGTRLTVT.

V is TRBV28 and J is TRBJ1-5; D uncertain. The CDR3 covers 11 residues. CDR1 MDHEN and CDR2 SYDVKM come from the germline V gene. Trimming left V 5 bases short and J 7 bases short, with 6 bases between. The CDR3 DNA is TGTGCCAGCAGTGCCCGACAGCCCCAGCATTTT. Translated: CASSARQPQHF.